This TCR beta chain appears in the sequencing data of a study of identical twins. The CDR3 contains 15 residues. The V and J ends lost 5 bases and 10 bases, in that order; junction bases with no gene match: 16. CDR1 and CDR2 from the germline V gene are DFQATT and SNEGSKA (reference sequence). Every sampled donor was Caucasian and healthy. Unique molecular identifiers were present on cDNA, and template switching added a universal primer site. A single record per CDR3 protein comes from TCRdb applying MiXCR to the 5' RACE reads. The table shows approximately 700,000 distinct CDR3 sequences, with around 5.7% occurring only once.

The clonotype comes from a man younger than 35 in good health. Sequenced: naive T cells sorted from blood. The chain couples TRBV20-1 to TRBJ2-1, with 8 bases that match TRBD1. The DNA of the CDR3 is TGCAGTGCTTTCATAGTACAGGGGGTTCGTGAAGAGCAGTTCTTC. It specifies CSAFIVQGVREEQFF.